What follows are 20 T cell receptor beta chains derived from one specimen sequenced in a study of cytomegalovirus exposure and HLA in healthy donors. Using immunoSEQ multiplex PCR, the repertoire was profiled, and TCRdb retains in-frame clones only, with some absent. The data contain hundreds of thousands of clones, roughly 90% of them singletons. Input material: PBMCs. The receptors were gathered from a man aged 18-30 years in good health and CMV-seropositive.

This chain links TRBV2 with TRBJ1-1; unclear D gene. The CDR3 length is 11 residues. CDR1 and CDR2 from the germline V gene are SNHLY and FYNNEI. The germline V and J ends were trimmed by 10 bases and 0 bases, with 6 bases remaining between them. CDR3 bases: TGTGCCACCAAAATGAACACTGAAGCTTTCTTT. It translates to CATKMNTEAFF. Supplemented by reference TRBV2 and TRBJ1-1, the full variable domain reads EPEVTQTPSHQVTQMGQEVILRCVPISNHLYFYWYRQILGQKVEFLVSFYNNEISEKSEIFDDQFSVERPDGSNFTLKIRSTKLEDSAMYFCATKMNTEAFFGQGTRLTVV.

The chain has TRBV7-3 and TRBJ2-3; TRBD2 agrees at 9 bases. Germline-derived CDR1 and CDR2 are SGHTA and FQGTGA. This CDR3 has 14 amino acids. Trimming took 7 bases from V and 2 from J; bases not matched to a gene: 4. The chain's CDR3 is CASKPGLATDTQYF. CDR3 bases: TGTGCCAGCAAACCGGGACTAGCCACAGATACGCAGTATTTT. The whole variable domain, remainder taken from reference TRBV7-3 and TRBJ2-3, is GAGVSQTPSNKVTEKGKYVELRCDPISGHTALYWYRQSLGQGPEFLIYFQGTGAADDSGLPNDRFFAVRPEGSVSTLKIQRTERGDSAVYLCASKPGLATDTQYFGPGTRLTVL.

The chain couples TRBV18 to TRBJ1-1, with D possibly TRBD1 on 5 matching bases. Germline CDR1 and CDR2: KGHSH and LQKENI. This CDR3 comprises 12 residues. Trimming shortened V by 3 bases and J by 8 bases, and 10 bases separated the two germline ends. DNA for the CDR3: TGTGCCAGCTCACCGCTGGGGACCGAAGCTTTCTTT. Translated, it gives CASSPLGTEAFF.

J is TRBJ2-1 and V is TRBV5-4; TRBD2 is a possible D gene (6 bases). The CDR3 runs 15 residues. Germline V lookup: CDR1 SGHNT, CDR2 YYREEE (reference sequence). V was pared by 0 bases and J by 4 bases, with 11 bases between. The CDR3 nucleotides read TGTGCCAGCAGCTTGGTTAGCGGAGTGTACAATGAGCAGTTCTTC. It codes for CASSLVSGVYNEQFF.

CDR3 coding DNA: TGCAGTACTGACAGGGCCCAGTACTTC. Translating gives CSTDRAQYF. This rearrangement joins TRBV20-1 to TRBJ2-5, with 7 bases identical to TRBD1. V lost 8 bases and J lost 9; bases outside the gene matches: 3. The germline gives CDR1 DFQATT, CDR2 SNEGSKA (reference sequence). The CDR3 has 9 amino acids.

V usage is TRBV15 and J usage is TRBJ1-3, with D perhaps matching TRBD1 (5 bases). The CDR3 is 14 amino acids. Trimming took 3 bases from V and 5 from J, leaving 11 bases between them. Germline-derived CDR1 and CDR2 are LNHNV and YYDKDF (reference sequence). The CDR3 DNA reads TGTGCCACCAGCAGCGGGACTCGGAGAAACACCATATATTTT. Residues: CATSSGTRRNTIYF.

The chain couples TRBV15 to TRBJ2-1; 9 bases fit TRBD1. The V and J ends lost 5 bases and 10 bases, in that order; junction bases with no gene match: 12. This CDR3 has 15 residues. Germline loops: CDR1 LNHNV, CDR2 YYDKDF (reference sequence). CDR3 residues: CATSLTGTGIDEQFF. In DNA form, the CDR3 reads TGTGCCACCAGCCTCACCGGGACAGGGATCGACGAGCAGTTCTTC.

The rearrangement links TRBV11-3 to TRBJ2-7; 7 nucleotides align to TRBD1. The CDR3 is 16 residues long. Germline V gene sequence: CDR1 SGHNT, CDR2 YENEEA. V was clipped by 5 bases and J by 4 bases; unmatched bases: 14. The DNA for the CDR3 is TGTGCCAGCAGCCCCCACCCAACAGGGGCGGTGTACGAGCAGTACTTC. Its translation: CASSPHPTGAVYEQYF.

In DNA form, the CDR3 reads TGTGCCAGCAGTTCATGGGACAGGGTAGACACCGGGGAGCTGTTTTTT. Translated, it gives CASSSWDRVDTGELFF. The V gene is TRBV6-5, the J gene TRBJ2-2; TRBD1 matches at 9 bases. There are 16 residues in the CDR3. The J segment lost 3 bases and the V segment lost 4 bases, leaving 6 bases of the junction unmatched. The germline V gene has CDR1 MNHEY and CDR2 SVGAGI.

As regards this clone: A junction boundary mismatches the germline segment, possibly from a read error. The rearrangement joins TRBV5-4 to TRBJ1-2; maybe TRBD1 (5 bases). Germline loops: CDR1 SGHNT, CDR2 YYREEE (reference sequence). This CDR3 is built from 11 residues. CDR3 DNA sequence: TGTGCCAGCAGCTGGTCGGGGACCTTCATCTTC. Protein product: CASSWSGTFIF.

V usage is TRBV27 and J usage is TRBJ1-5; D gene uncertain. V gave up 4 bases and J gave up 3 bases, with 7 bases separating them. This CDR3 region has 13 residues. Germline CDR1 and CDR2: MNHEY and SMNVEV (reference sequence). CDR3 region: CASSWSLNQPQHF. As DNA, the CDR3 is TGTGCCAGCAGTTGGAGTCTCAATCAGCCCCAGCATTTT.

V gene TRBV2 combines with J gene TRBJ2-1; 9 bases fit TRBD2. The CDR3 covers 13 residues. In germline, CDR1 is SNHLY, CDR2 FYNNEI. After removal of 7 bases from V and 7 bases from J, the junction contained 5 bases not matched to a gene. DNA for the CDR3: TGTGCCAGCATTGGGACTAGCAGTAATGAGCAGTTCTTC. Its translation is CASIGTSSNEQFF. Supplemented by reference TRBV2 and TRBJ2-1, the full variable domain reads EPEVTQTPSHQVTQMGQEVILRCVPISNHLYFYWYRQILGQKVEFLVSFYNNEISEKSEIFDDQFSVERPDGSNFTLKIRSTKLEDSAMYFCASIGTSSNEQFFGPGTRLTVL.

The chain combines TRBV25-1 with TRBJ2-7; TRBD2 agrees at 7 bases. The CDR3 totals 14 residues. V was clipped by 7 bases and J by 7 bases; unmatched bases: 13. CDR1 and CDR2 from the germline V gene are MGHDK and SYGVNS. The CDR3 DNA is TGTGCCAGCAAGACGGACACTGGGGGAGGGGAGCAGTACTTC. It is translated as CASKTDTGGGEQYF.

This clone was seen just once. The chain recombines TRBV7-2 with TRBJ2-5, with a tentative D call TRBD2 (6 bases). V was trimmed by 1 base and J by 5 bases, leaving 17 bases between them. Germline CDR1 is SGHTA and CDR2 is FQGNSA. The CDR3 consists of 16 residues. The CDR3 here is CASSLGQAGRGETQYF. CDR3 DNA sequence: TGTGCCAGCAGCTTAGGCCAGGCGGGCCGGGGGGAGACCCAGTACTTC.

This chain joins TRBV7-2 and TRBJ2-7, with 8 bases lining up with TRBD1. V was clipped by 1 base and J by 6 bases; unmatched bases: 8. The CDR3 is made up of 15 amino acids. CDR1 SGHTA and CDR2 FQGNSA come from the germline V gene. The CDR3 bases are TGTGCCAGCAGCTTAGTTAGTCAGGGGGCTGGCGAGCAGTACTTC. Protein: CASSLVSQGAGEQYF.

Only one count was recorded for this clone. The chain combines TRBV7-6 with TRBJ1-5; D may be TRBD1 (5 bases). The CDR3 covers 14 residues. Germline V lookup: CDR1 SGHVS, CDR2 FNYEAQ. The V end lost 2 bases, the J end lost 2 bases, and 7 bases lay between the germline ends. Here the CDR3 reads CASSLQGGNQPQHF. The CDR3 coding sequence is TGTGCCAGCAGCTTACAGGGAGGCAATCAGCCCCAGCATTTT.

The chain employs TRBV20-1 and TRBJ1-4; D remains unclear. The CDR3 has 10 residues. The V end lost 5 bases, the J end lost 4 bases, and 2 bases lay between the germline ends. Germline CDR1 is DFQATT and CDR2 is SNEGSKA (reference sequence). The CDR3 here is CSAYNEKLFF. CDR3 sequence (DNA): TGCAGTGCTTATAATGAAAAACTGTTTTTT.

The gene calls are TRBV6-5 and TRBJ2-7, with 9 bases lining up with TRBD2. V gave up 4 bases and J gave up 1 base; unmatched junction bases: 5. Germline V CDR1 and CDR2: MNHEY, SVGAGI. The CDR3 contains 15 residues. The CDR3, as DNA: TGTGCCAGCAGTTTTAGCGGGAGCGGGTCCTACGAGCAGTACTTC. It specifies CASSFSGSGSYEQYF.

V is TRBV10-2 and J is TRBJ1-2; possible D gene TRBD1, 6 bases. The length of the CDR3 is 17 residues. Germline V lookup: CDR1 WSHSY, CDR2 SAAADI. V was cut by 0 bases and J by 0 bases, with 14 bases left in between. The CDR3 reads CASSESLLQGANYGYTF. The CDR3 nucleotides read TGCGCCAGCAGTGAGTCTCTATTACAGGGTGCTAACTATGGCTACACCTTC.

The chain employs TRBV4-1 and TRBJ1-5; D uncertain. The V gene lost 0 bases and the J gene lost 1 base, with 19 bases spanning the gap. Germline V gives CDR1 MGHRA, CDR2 YSYEKL. CDR3 length: 19 residues. Here the CDR3 reads CASSQDTSLRALSNQPQHF. DNA of the CDR3: TGCGCCAGCAGCCAAGACACCTCCCTGCGGGCACTGAGCAATCAGCCCCAGCATTTT.